This TCR beta chain was sequenced for a study of T-cell reconstitution after alpha-beta-depleted transplantation in children. Unique molecular identifiers were incorporated during preparation of the TCRbeta library. MiXCR was run by TCRdb on the PCR reads, yielding one entry per CDR3 protein. Of 250,000 to 350,000 distinct CDR3 sequences in the sample, around 25% were seen once. CDR3 size: 15 residues. V was cut by 1 base and J by 4 bases, with 14 bases left in between. Germline V gives CDR1 SGHAT, CDR2 FQNNGV. There are a few counts of this clonotype. The V call is TRBV11-2, the J call TRBJ2-7; D possibly uses TRBD1 or TRBD2 (6 bases each). Source: PBMCs, mostly from graft donor cells, taken 180 days after TCRalphabeta/CD19-depleted stem cell transplant. The source is a male patient between 10 and 17 years old who had a stem cell transplant for acute lymphoblastic leukemia, so the T cells may come from the graft donor. The CDR3: CASSLGPTGTYEQYF. The CDR3 nucleotides read TGTGCCAGCAGCTTAGGGCCCACAGGGACTTACGAGCAGTACTTC. Based on the CDR3 plus reference TRBV11-2 and TRBJ2-7, the full variable domain is EAGVAQSPRYKIIEKRQSVAFWCNPISGHATLYWYQQILGQGPKLLIQFQNNGVVDDSQLPKDRFSAERLKGVDSTLKIQPAKLEDSAVYLCASSLGPTGTYEQYFGPGTRLTVT.